One sample yielded the 22 T cell receptor beta chains listed below, sequenced in a study of early T cells in non-severe SARS-CoV-2 infection. A single record per CDR3 protein comes from TCRdb applying MiXCR to the 5' RACE reads. The sample has approximately 56,000 distinct CDR3 sequences; roughly a tenth are singletons. Input material: whole blood. All receptors derive from an adult who was a healthcare worker with PCR-confirmed SARS-CoV-2 infection or an uninfected control (not recorded which).

This clonotype was detected ten times or more. The J gene is TRBJ1-4, the V gene TRBV7-9, with D maybe TRBD1 (6 bases). This CDR3 has 14 residues. Germline-derived CDR1 and CDR2 are SEHNR and FQNEAQ (reference sequence). V was cut by 6 bases and J by 8 bases, with 16 bases left in between. The CDR3 nucleotides are TGTGCCAGCAGTGTGGGAGGGGGTGACGAAAAACTGTTTTTT. As protein: CASSVGGGDEKLFF.

This clonotype was seen only a few times. V gene TRBV7-3 combines with J gene TRBJ2-6; D unresolved. This CDR3 region has 16 residues. CDR1 SGHTA and CDR2 FQGTGA come from the germline V gene. V lost 6 bases and J lost 0, with 12 bases in between. The CDR3 loop is CASSSLGFSGANVLTF. In DNA, the CDR3 is TGTGCCAGCAGTTCCCTCGGGTTCTCTGGGGCCAACGTCCTGACTTTC.

The table lists this clonotype with a few counts. The chain joins TRBV20-1 to TRBJ2-7, with TRBD1 identical over 8 bases. V lost 1 base to trimming and J lost 2 bases; unmatched junction nucleotides: 4. In germline, CDR1 is DFQATT, CDR2 SNEGSKA (reference sequence). There are 14 residues in the CDR3. This CDR3 reads CSARAGQGPYEQYF. The DNA for the CDR3 is TGCAGTGCTAGAGCTGGACAGGGTCCCTACGAGCAGTACTTC.

This clonotype was seen at least ten times. This chain uses TRBV7-2 with TRBJ2-5; no definite D call. Germline CDR1 and CDR2: SGHTA and FQGNSA. V gave up 2 bases and J gave up 3 bases, with 19 bases separating them. This CDR3 is 17 amino acids long. The DNA of the CDR3 is TGTGCCAGCAGCTTACATTCTAGGAGATGGGATGAAGAGACCCAGTACTTC. This gives the protein CASSLHSRRWDEETQYF.

This chain links TRBV20-1 with TRBJ2-7; D possibly uses TRBD1 or TRBD2 (5 bases each). Germline assignment: CDR1 DFQATT and CDR2 SNEGSKA (reference sequence). This CDR3 spans 17 amino acids. Trimming pared 2 bases from V and 3 bases from J, leaving 23 bases between. For the CDR3, the DNA is TGCAGTGCTAGATGGCGTGGCCGGGGCGCGGCTAGCTACGAGCAGTACTTC. The encoded protein is CSARWRGRGAASYEQYF.

This clonotype appeared many times. This rearrangement joins TRBV29-1 to TRBJ1-2; the match to TRBD1 covers 7 bases. Germline loops: CDR1 SQVTM, CDR2 ANQGSEA. The V segment lost 7 bases and the J segment 0 bases; nucleotides outside the gene matches: 11. The CDR3 is made up of 15 amino acids. Here the CDR3 DNA reads TGCAGCGCCACCGAATACAGGGGAGCTAACTATGGCTACACCTTC. It encodes CSATEYRGANYGYTF. The full variable domain, completed using reference TRBV29-1 and TRBJ1-2, is SAVISQKPSRDICQRGTSLTIQCQVDSQVTMMFWYRQQPGQSLTLIATANQGSEATYESGFVIDKFPISRPNLTFSTLTVSNMSPEDSSIYLCSATEYRGANYGYTFGSGTRLTVV.

This clonotype has ten or more counts. The CDR3 is CASIVIDEQFF. DNA of the CDR3: TGTGCCAGCATCGTTATTGATGAGCAGTTCTTC. The V and J genes are TRBV6-2 or TRBV6-3 and TRBJ2-1, with no clear D. Germline V gives CDR1 MNHEY, CDR2 SVGEGT. This CDR3 is built from 11 residues. Trimming shortened V by 7 bases and J by 8 bases, and 9 bases separated the two germline ends.

This clonotype was seen at least ten times. The chain links TRBV6-1 to TRBJ2-7, with a tentative D call TRBD2 (5 bases). This CDR3 region has 13 residues. Germline lookup yields CDR1 MNHNS and CDR2 SASEGT. V was trimmed by 4 bases and J by 2 bases, leaving 9 bases between them. CDR3 loop: CASSAGRTYEQYF. The DNA of the CDR3 is TGTGCCAGCAGTGCGGGGAGAACCTACGAGCAGTACTTC.

The genes are TRBV9 and TRBJ1-1, with a possible D match to TRBD1 (5 bases). With 0 bases removed from V and 5 bases from J, the gap between germline ends came to 11 bases. The CDR3 spans 14 residues. Per the germline V gene, CDR1 is SGDLS and CDR2 is YYNGEE. Written as DNA, the CDR3 is TGTGCCAGCAGCGTAGGGGCCAGGGAGACTGAAGCTTTCTTT. It translates to CASSVGARETEAFF.

The chain uses TRBV10-3 and TRBJ2-1; 13 bases line up with TRBD2. Losses at the gene ends were 10 bases for V and 9 bases for J; bases not matched to a gene: 9. This CDR3 region has 14 residues. CDR1 and CDR2 (germline): ENHRY, SYGVKD. CDR3 loop: CATQGTSGIVEQFF. The CDR3 bases are TGTGCCACCCAGGGGACTAGCGGGATCGTTGAGCAGTTCTTC.

At least ten counts were recorded for this clonotype. This chain links TRBV6-4 with TRBJ2-1; D call uncertain. Trimming cost V 5 bases and J 3 bases, with 8 bases left between them. The CDR3 has 13 residues. The germline CDR1 and CDR2 sequences are MRHNA and SNTAGT. This chain's CDR3 is CASSPSSYNEQFF. The CDR3 DNA reads as TGTGCCAGCAGTCCCTCGAGCTACAATGAGCAGTTCTTC.

This clonotype occurred many times. The rearrangement uses TRBV29-1 and TRBJ1-1, with 8 bases matching TRBD1. The germline V gene has CDR1 SQVTM and CDR2 ANQGSEA. The CDR3 loop spans 13 amino acids. V was clipped by 7 bases and J by 4 bases; unmatched bases: 8. CDR3 sequence reads: CSGQGQGGTEAFF. Here the CDR3 DNA reads TGCAGCGGTCAAGGACAGGGCGGCACTGAAGCTTTCTTT.

The table lists this clonotype with a few counts. V gene TRBV19 combines with J gene TRBJ1-4; a possible D gene is TRBD1 (5 bases). Trimming stripped 7 bases from V and 5 bases from J, with 17 bases between. The CDR3 contains 15 residues. The germline V gene has CDR1 LNHDA and CDR2 SQIVND (reference sequence). CDR3 in DNA: TGTGCCAGTACCCCTCTTTCTGGGGGGAATGAAAAACTGTTTTTT. Translating it yields CASTPLSGGNEKLFF.

Ten or more counts support this clonotype. The V gene is TRBV11-3, the J gene TRBJ2-1; D is unresolved. CDR1 is SGHNT and CDR2 is YENEEA in the germline V gene. V was clipped by 0 bases and J by 0 bases, with 15 bases between them. The CDR3 has 18 residues. CDR3 sequence: CASSLDGVSASSYNEQFF. Here the CDR3 DNA reads TGTGCCAGCAGCTTAGATGGTGTGTCAGCTAGCTCCTACAATGAGCAGTTCTTC.

CDR3 sequence reads: CASLRDVLGQGSNEQYF. CDR3 nucleotides: TGTGCCAGTTTAAGGGACGTCCTTGGACAGGGGTCTAACGAGCAGTACTTC. The chain recombines TRBV2 with TRBJ2-7, with TRBD1 matching 9 bases. With V trimmed by 9 bases and J by 5 bases, 20 bases remained unmatched. This CDR3 has 17 amino acids. The V gene's germline CDR1 is SNHLY and CDR2 FYNNEI.

The chain combines TRBV20-1 with TRBJ2-7; unclear D gene. CDR1 and CDR2 (germline): DFQATT, SNEGSKA (reference sequence). The CDR3 has 13 amino acids. Trimming shortened V by 0 bases and J by 3 bases, and 9 bases separated the two germline ends. The CDR3 is CSARDFRVYEQYF. The CDR3 DNA reads TGCAGTGCTAGAGACTTTCGTGTCTACGAGCAGTACTTC.

In this sample, this clonotype turned up many times. The chain recombines TRBV20-1 with TRBJ1-1; D is possibly TRBD1 (5 bases). Trimming took off 4 bases at V and 6 bases at J, with 21 bases between the two ends. Germline lookup yields CDR1 DFQATT and CDR2 SNEGSKA (reference sequence). The CDR3 extends over 15 amino acids. In DNA, the CDR3 is TGCAGTGCTATTTCTATAGCCCGGGGGAGATCTGAAGCTTTCTTT. This translates into CSAISIARGRSEAFF.

This clonotype was recorded at least ten times. The chain uses TRBV11-2 and TRBJ2-1; D gene uncertain. Trimming pared 5 bases from V and 6 bases from J, leaving 11 bases between. Germline CDR1 SGHAT, CDR2 FQNNGV. The CDR3 extends over 13 amino acids. CDR3 sequence: CASSLMTTNEQFF. CDR3 DNA: TGTGCCAGCAGCCTGATGACCACCAATGAGCAGTTCTTC.

This clonotype was seen a few times. The V call is TRBV19, the J call TRBJ2-1; D is tentatively TRBD1 or TRBD2 (5 bases each). This CDR3 is built from 16 residues. Germline CDR1 LNHDA, CDR2 SQIVND (reference sequence). V lost 9 bases and J lost 2, with 20 bases in between. CDR3 sequence: CASNPMGTGTYNEQFF. For the CDR3, the DNA is TGTGCCAGCAATCCCATGGGGACGGGAACCTACAATGAGCAGTTCTTC.

This chain uses TRBV11-2 with TRBJ2-1; no clear D gene. The CDR3 is made up of 12 amino acids. With 0 bases removed from V and 9 bases from J, the gap between germline ends came to 6 bases. Looked up from germline, CDR1 is SGHAT and CDR2 is FQNNGV. CDR3 sequence (DNA): TGTGCCAGCAGCTTAGATATGCGTGAGCAGTTCTTC. Amino acid sequence: CASSLDMREQFF.

A few counts support this clonotype. V and J are TRBV2 and TRBJ1-1; 8 bases are a match to TRBD1. This CDR3 has 13 residues. CDR1 SNHLY and CDR2 FYNNEI come from the germline V gene. With V trimmed by 9 bases and J by 0 bases, 3 bases remained unmatched. The CDR3 DNA reads TGTGCCAGACGACAGGGGATGAACACTGAAGCTTTCTTT. Translating gives CARRQGMNTEAFF.

The chain links TRBV7-2 to TRBJ2-7; D is unclear. This CDR3 region has 15 residues. CDR1 and CDR2 (germline): SGHTA, FQGNSA. Trimming removed 1 base at V and 0 bases at J, with 10 bases between. The CDR3 sequence: CASSLEFYYSYEQYF. As DNA, the CDR3 is TGTGCCAGCAGCTTAGAATTCTACTACTCCTACGAGCAGTACTTC.